This TCR delta chain was recorded in a study of γδ T cells in repeated Plasmodium falciparum infection. Study overall: Each infection was followed by sampling at 21 days, plus baseline and some pre-infection draws.

TCRdb reanalysed the multiplex PCR reads with CATT. The sample carries some 50,000 delta-chain clones, less than 2% recorded once. As for this clone: TCRdb's protein for this DNA is that of a much larger clone and differs from the translation at residue 20, likely a read error; the protein shown is the DNA translation.

Germline V gene lookup returns CDR1 TSESDYY and CDR2 QEAYKQQN. This CDR3 is built from 24 residues. Vgamma9/Vdelta2+ and Vdelta2-negative gammadelta T cells were flow-sorted from PBMC for bulk sequencing. The receptor was derived from a pool of human donors (malaria-infected and uninfected, not separated). V usage is TRAV38-2/DV8 and J usage is TRDJ1; 7 bases are a match to TRDD3. The J gene, left out of TCRdb, was set here by checking the DNA against germline. Sequencing used gamma-delta T cells from blood. The CDR3 DNA reads TGTGCTTATAGGAGCACCCCGCGGCTACGTGGCCTCCCTGGGGGCCGGCCTTTCACCAATAAACTCATCTTT. Amino acids: CAYRSTPRLRGLPGGRPFTNKLIF.